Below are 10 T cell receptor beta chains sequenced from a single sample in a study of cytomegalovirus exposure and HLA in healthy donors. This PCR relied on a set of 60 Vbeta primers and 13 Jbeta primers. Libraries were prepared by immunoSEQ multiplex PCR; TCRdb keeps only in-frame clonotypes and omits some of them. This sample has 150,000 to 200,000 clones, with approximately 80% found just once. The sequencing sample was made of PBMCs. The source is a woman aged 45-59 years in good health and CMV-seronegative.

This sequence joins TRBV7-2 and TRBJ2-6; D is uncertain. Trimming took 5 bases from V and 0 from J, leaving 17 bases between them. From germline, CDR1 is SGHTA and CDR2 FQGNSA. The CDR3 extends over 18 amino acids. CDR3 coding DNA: TGTGCCAGCAGCCTAACAGATCTTGCATTCTCTGGGGCCAACGTCCTGACTTTC. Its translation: CASSLTDLAFSGANVLTF.

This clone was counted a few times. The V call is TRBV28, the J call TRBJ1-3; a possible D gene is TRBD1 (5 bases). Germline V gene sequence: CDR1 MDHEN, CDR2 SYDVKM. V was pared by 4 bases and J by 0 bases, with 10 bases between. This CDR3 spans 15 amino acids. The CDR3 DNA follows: TGTGCCAGCAGTTACAGGCCCTTCTCTGGAAACACCATATATTTT. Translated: CASSYRPFSGNTIYF.

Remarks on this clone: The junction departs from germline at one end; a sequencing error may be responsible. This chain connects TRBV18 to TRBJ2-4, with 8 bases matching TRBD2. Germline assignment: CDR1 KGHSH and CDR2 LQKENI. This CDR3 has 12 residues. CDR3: CASSPLRGAQDF. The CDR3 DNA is TGTGCCAGCTCACCTTTGCGGGGGGCCCAGGACTTC. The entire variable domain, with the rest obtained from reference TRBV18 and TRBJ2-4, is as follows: NAGVMQNPRHLVRRRGQEARLRCSPMKGHSHVYWYRQLPEEGLKFMVYLQKENIIDESGMPKERFSAEFPKEGPSILRIQQVVRGDSAAYFCASSPLRGAQDFGAGTRLSVL.

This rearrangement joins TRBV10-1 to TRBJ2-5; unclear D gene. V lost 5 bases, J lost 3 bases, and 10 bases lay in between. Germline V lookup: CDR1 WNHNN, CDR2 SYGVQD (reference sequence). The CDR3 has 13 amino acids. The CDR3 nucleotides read TGCGCCAGCAGTAGGAACAGCAAAGAGACCCAGTACTTC. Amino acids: CASSRNSKETQYF.

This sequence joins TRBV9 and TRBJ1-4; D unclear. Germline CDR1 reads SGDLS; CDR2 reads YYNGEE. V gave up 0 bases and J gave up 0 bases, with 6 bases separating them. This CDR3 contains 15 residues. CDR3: CASSVVGATNEKLFF. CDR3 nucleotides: TGTGCCAGCAGCGTAGTTGGAGCAACTAATGAAAAACTGTTTTTT.

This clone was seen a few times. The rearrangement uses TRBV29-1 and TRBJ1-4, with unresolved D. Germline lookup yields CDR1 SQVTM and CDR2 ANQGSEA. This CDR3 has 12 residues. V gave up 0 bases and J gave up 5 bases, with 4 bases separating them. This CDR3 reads CSVEDRNEKLFF. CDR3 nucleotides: TGCAGCGTTGAAGATAGAAATGAAAAACTGTTTTTT. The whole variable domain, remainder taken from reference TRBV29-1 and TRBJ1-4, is SAVISQKPSRDICQRGTSLTIQCQVDSQVTMMFWYRQQPGQSLTLIATANQGSEATYESGFVIDKFPISRPNLTFSTLTVSNMSPEDSSIYLCSVEDRNEKLFFGSGTQLSVL.

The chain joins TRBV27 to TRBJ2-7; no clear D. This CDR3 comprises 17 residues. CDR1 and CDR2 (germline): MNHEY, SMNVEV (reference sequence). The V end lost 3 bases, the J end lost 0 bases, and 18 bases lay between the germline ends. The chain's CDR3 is CASSFSPPPQSSYEQYF. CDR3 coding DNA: TGTGCCAGCAGTTTTAGCCCCCCGCCCCAGAGCTCCTACGAGCAGTACTTC.

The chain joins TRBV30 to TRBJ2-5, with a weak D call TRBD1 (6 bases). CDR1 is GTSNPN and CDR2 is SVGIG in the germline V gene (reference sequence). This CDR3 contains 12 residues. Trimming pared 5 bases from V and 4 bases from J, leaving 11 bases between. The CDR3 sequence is CAWGRGGETQYF. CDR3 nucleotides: TGTGCCTGGGGGAGAGGGGGAGAGACCCAGTACTTC.

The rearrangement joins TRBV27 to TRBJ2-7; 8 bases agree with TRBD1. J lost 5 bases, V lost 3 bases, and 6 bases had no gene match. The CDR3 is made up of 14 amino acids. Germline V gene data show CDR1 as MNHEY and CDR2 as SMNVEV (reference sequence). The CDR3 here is CASSLRQGADEQYF. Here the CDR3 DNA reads TGTGCCAGCAGTTTGAGGCAGGGGGCGGACGAGCAGTACTTC.

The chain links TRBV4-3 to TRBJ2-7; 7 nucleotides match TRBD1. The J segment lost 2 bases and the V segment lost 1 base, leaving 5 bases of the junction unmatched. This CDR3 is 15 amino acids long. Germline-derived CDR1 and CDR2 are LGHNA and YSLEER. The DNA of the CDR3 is TGCGCCAGCAGCCAAGCTTCGGGACAGACCTACGAGCAGTACTTC. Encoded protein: CASSQASGQTYEQYF.